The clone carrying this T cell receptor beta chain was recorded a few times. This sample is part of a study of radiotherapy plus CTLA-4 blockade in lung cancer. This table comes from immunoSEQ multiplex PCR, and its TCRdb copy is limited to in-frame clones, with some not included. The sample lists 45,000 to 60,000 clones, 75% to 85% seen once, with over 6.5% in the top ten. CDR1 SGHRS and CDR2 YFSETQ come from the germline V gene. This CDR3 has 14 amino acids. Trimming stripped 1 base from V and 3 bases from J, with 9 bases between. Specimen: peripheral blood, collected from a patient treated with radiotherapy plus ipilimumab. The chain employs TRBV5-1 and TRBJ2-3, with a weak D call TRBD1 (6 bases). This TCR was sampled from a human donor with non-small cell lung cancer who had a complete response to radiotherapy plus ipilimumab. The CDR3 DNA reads TGCGCCAGCAGCTTGAGACAGGCAACAGATACGCAGTATTTT. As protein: CASSLRQATDTQYF.